This entry is about one T cell receptor (beta chain). Its antigen is still unknown. Other DNA sequences from this sample encode an identical CDR3 as well. Trimming shortened V by 4 bases and J by 2 bases, and 9 bases separated the two germline ends. The CDR3 is 13 residues long. In germline, CDR1 is SGHDT, CDR2 YYEEEE. The data stem from a study of OX40 agonist ivuxolimab in advanced cancers. About the research overall: Given to patients was ivuxolimab, an agonistic anti-OX40 (CD134) antibody. Partial responses were achieved by three patients, one with hepatocellular carcinoma and two with cutaneous melanoma. General observations from the study: CD4+ and CD8+ blood T cells expanded clonally by week 6 at 0.1 to 3.0 mg/kg. Antigen specificity of clonally expanded peripheral T cells was not established.

Sequencing was performed with immunoSEQ multiplex PCR; in TCRdb, only in-frame clones are kept and a portion is missing. The data show 95,000 to 110,000 clones, around 93% seen once. The genes are TRBV5-6 and TRBJ1-2; the D is unclear. The sequencing used CD4+ or CD8+ T cells sorted from blood, collected in a trial of the OX40 agonist ivuxolimab. The origin of this receptor is an adult with an advanced solid tumor such as melanoma, head and neck, liver or kidney cancer. The CDR3, as DNA: TGTGCCAGCAGCCCGGGGAACAACTATGGCTACACCTTC. Protein product: CASSPGNNYGYTF.